Reported below is one TCR beta chain. Its antigen is still unknown. This specimen belongs to a study of monozygotic twins with cystic fibrosis. Study results and limitations: Age, concordance and disease severity did not associate with shared CDR3 numbers.

TCRdb keeps only in-frame clones here, not all; method: immunoSEQ multiplex PCR. Of about 14,000 clones in the sample, roughly 93% were seen once. This CDR3 is built from 16 residues. CDR1 MNHEY and CDR2 SVGAGI come from the germline V gene. Trimming at V came to 2 bases and at J to 2 bases, leaving 3 bases not matched to a gene. The rearrangement uses TRBV6-5 and TRBJ2-7, with TRBD2 identical over 13 bases. This TCR derives from a girl aged 2-10 years with cystic fibrosis. The specimen sequenced was blood. The CDR3 DNA sequence: TGTGCCAGCAGTTACCTCGGGACTAGCGGGACCTACGAGCAGTACTTC. Translation: CASSYLGTSGTYEQYF.